This is a list of T cell receptor beta chains from one sample in a study of beta chain features in type 1 diabetes. Produced via immunoSEQ multiplex PCR; TCRdb's table is partial and in-frame only. The sample holds 300,000 to 400,000 clones, 9.5% to 10% seen once. Sequenced: central memory CD4+ T cells from blood. All receptors derive from a man aged 30-40 years with type 1 diabetes. Each CDR3 is given with its conserved first and last residue. A D gene is named only where the DNA matches it firmly. Rows give clone size only sometimes, using once, few, many, or a class for an expanded clone.

>NA|TRBJ1-2|many|TRBV7-3
TGTGCCAGCAGCCGTCAGGATGGGAATGGCTACACCTTC
CASSRQDGNGYTF
>NA|TRBJ1-1|many|TRBV7-2
TGTGCCAGCAGCCGTCAGACGGTAACTGAAGCTTTCTTT
CASSRQTVTEAFF
>TRBD2|TRBJ2-2|few|TRBV7-3
TGTGCCAGCAGCCCGGGGACTAGCGGGAGCGGGGAGCTGTTTTTT
CASSPGTSGSGELFF
>NA|TRBJ2-3|NA|TRBV6-1
TGTGCCGGGATGGCAGGGGGGACAGATACGCAGTATTTT
CAGMAGGTDTQYF
>TRBD1|TRBJ2-3|NA|TRBV6-1
TGTGCCAGCAGTGGGACAGGGGGAGAGGATACGCAGTATTTT
CASSGTGGEDTQYF
>NA|TRBJ1-5|few|TRBV23-1
TGCGCCAGCAGTCAATCAGGGGACATAGGAGACAAGCCCCAGCATTTT
CASSQSGDIGDKPQHF
>NA|TRBJ2-1|NA|TRBV27
TGTGCCAGCAACTTCGGCGGTCACTCCTACAATGAGCAGTTCTTC
CASNFGGHSYNEQFF
>NA|TRBJ1-1|few|TRBV28
TGTGCCAGCAGTTTACAAGGAGCTGAAGCTTTCTTT
CASSLQGAEAFF
>NA|TRBJ2-2|NA|TRBV6-6
TGTGCCAGCAGCCCCCCACTCGGGGAGCTGTTTTTT
CASSPPLGELFF
>TRBD2|TRBJ2-1|few|TRBV19
TGTGCCAGTATTTCCTCCGGACTAGCGGCTTACAATGAGCAGTTCTTC
CASISSGLAAYNEQFF
>NA|TRBJ1-1|few|TRBV14
TGTGCCAGCAGCCAAGATAGGGAGGCAGGCGGCCGCAGAGGCACTGAAGCTTTCTTT
CASSQDREAGGRRGTEAFF
>NA|TRBJ1-5|many|TRBV28
TGTGCCAGCAACCTAAGAGAGGGCAATCAGCCCCAGCATTTT
CASNLREGNQPQHF
>TRBD1|TRBJ1-2|NA|TRBV6-6
TGTGCCAGCAGTCTGGGACAGGGAAGTGGCTACACCTTC
CASSLGQGSGYTF
>NA|TRBJ1-2|NA|TRBV19
TGTGCCAGTAGTTCTAGGGATGGCTATGGCTACACCTTC
CASSSRDGYGYTF
>TRBD1|TRBJ1-6|few|TRBV11-1
TGTGCCAGCAGCTCCGGACAGGGGGCAAATTCACCCCTCCACTTT
CASSSGQGANSPLHF